One and the same sample provided the 27 T cell receptor beta chains below, sequenced in a study of blood T cell repertoires in COVID-19 (TCRdb year 2020). The protocol used for the library was the immunoSEQ multiplex PCR assay. The source is immuneACCESS, and TCRdb retained only in-frame sequences with V and J called. Part of the clones is not carried over; for the studies checked, unresolved V genes explain less than half of this, and the remainder is unexplained. This sample holds about 220,000 clones; around 83% were observed only once. Under 1.5% of the sample is in the top ten clones. The specimen sequenced was PBMCs or T cells enriched from blood (not recorded which). The receptors were gathered from a woman between 40 and 50 years old with acute COVID-19.

The chain employs TRBV3-1 (or the pseudogene TRBV3-2) and TRBJ2-1; TRBD2 is a possible D gene (5 bases). Trimming removed 4 bases from V and 6 bases from J, with 16 bases in between. The CDR3 runs 15 residues. Germline lookup yields CDR1 LGHDT and CDR2 YNNKEL (reference sequence). The CDR3: CASSPRLIRSNEQFF. CDR3 sequence (DNA): TGTGCCAGCAGCCCTAGACTAATTCGGAGCAATGAGCAGTTCTTC.

There are a few counts of this clone. J is TRBJ1-2 and V is TRBV9; weak D call: TRBD1 (6 bases). V lost 0 bases to trimming and J lost 6 bases, with 18 bases between them. The CDR3 is 16 amino acids. Germline CDR1 reads SGDLS; CDR2 reads YYNGEE. The CDR3: CASSVGLPSGGDGYTF. CDR3 nucleotide sequence: TGTGCCAGCAGCGTAGGTCTCCCGTCGGGGGGCGATGGCTACACCTTC.

This rearrangement joins TRBV28 to TRBJ2-5, with D possibly matching TRBD1 (8 bases). Deletions cut 4 bases from V and 9 bases from J, with 24 bases between. From germline, CDR1 is MDHEN and CDR2 SYDVKM. The CDR3 is made up of 16 amino acids. DNA for the CDR3: TGTGCCAGCAGTTCGTCAGCTACAGGGGGGGTAAAGGCCCAGTACTTC. As protein: CASSSSATGGVKAQYF. The full variable domain, with the rest looked up from reference TRBV28 and TRBJ2-5, is DVKVTQSSRYLVKRTGEKVFLECVQDMDHENMFWYRQDPGLGLRLIYFSYDVKMKEKGDIPEGYSVSREKKERFSLILESASTNQTSMYLCASSSSATGGVKAQYFGPGTRLLVL.

This chain joins TRBV20-1 and TRBJ2-7, with a possible D match to TRBD1 (5 bases). Trimming took off 5 bases at V and 7 bases at J, with 12 bases between the two ends. The CDR3 has 11 amino acids. Germline lookup yields CDR1 DFQATT and CDR2 SNEGSKA (reference sequence). CDR3 amino acids: CSALKGLEQYF. CDR3 nucleotide sequence: TGCAGTGCTTTAAAGGGGTTAGAGCAGTACTTC.

The V call is TRBV18, the J call TRBJ2-1; 7 nucleotides line up with TRBD1. Germline CDR1 and CDR2: KGHSH and LQKENI. The V segment lost 3 bases and the J segment 5 bases; nucleotides outside the gene matches: 1. This CDR3 is built from 13 residues. CDR3 sequence reads: CASSPGQNNEQFF. CDR3 DNA sequence: TGTGCCAGCTCACCGGGACAGAACAATGAGCAGTTCTTC.

The chain uses TRBV27 and TRBJ2-5; 7 nucleotides match TRBD1. Germline CDR1 and CDR2: MNHEY and SMNVEV (reference sequence). The V gene end was trimmed by 1 base and the J gene end by 3 bases; junction bases not matched to a gene: 8. The CDR3 length is 16 residues. The CDR3 is CASSLYPPGTEETQYF. CDR3 DNA: TGTGCCAGCAGTTTATACCCCCCCGGGACAGAAGAGACCCAGTACTTC.

This clone has just one count. The chain employs TRBV21-1 and TRBJ1-1. TRBV21-1 is termed a pseudogene. The CDR3 is 13 residues long. The CDR3 bases are TGTGCCAGCATTTTGCCGGGTAACACTGAAGCTTTCTTT. Its translation: CASILPGNTEAFF.

The CDR3 DNA reads TGTGCCAGCAGCTTAGGGTCGGGACAGAATAATGAAAAACTGTTTTTT. This gives the protein CASSLGSGQNNEKLFF. The V and J genes are TRBV7-9 and TRBJ1-4; 7 bases match TRBD1. Germline V gives CDR1 SEHNR, CDR2 FQNEAQ (reference sequence). CDR3 length: 16 residues. Unmatched junction bases numbered 6, after V lost 1 base and J lost 4 bases.

This chain's CDR3 is CASSSGQGARNTEAFF. CDR3 DNA: TGCGCCAGCAGCTCAGGACAGGGGGCACGGAACACTGAAGCTTTCTTT. The gene calls are TRBV5-1 and TRBJ1-1; 11 bases are shared with TRBD1. J lost 1 base, V lost 3 bases, and 5 bases had no gene match. The CDR3 runs to 16 residues. Germline V gene sequence: CDR1 SGHRS, CDR2 YFSETQ. Using reference TRBV5-1 and TRBJ1-1 for the parts outside the CDR3, the full variable domain is KAGVTQTPRYLIKTRGQQVTLSCSPISGHRSVSWYQQTPGQGLQFLFEYFSETQRNKGNFPGRFSGRQFSNSRSEMNVSTLELGDSALYLCASSSGQGARNTEAFFGQGTRLTVV.

The chain couples TRBV15 to TRBJ2-7, with TRBD1 identical over 8 bases. The CDR3 has 15 residues. J gave up 5 bases and V 3 bases, and 9 bases lay outside the gene matches. Germline assignment: CDR1 LNHNV and CDR2 YYDKDF (reference sequence). The DNA of the CDR3 is TGTGCCACCAGCAGGAACAGGGGGTTCTCAGACGAGCAGTACTTC. Amino acid sequence: CATSRNRGFSDEQYF.

The chain recombines TRBV5-1 with TRBJ1-1; 10 bases map to TRBD1. V lost 0 bases and J lost 5; bases outside the gene matches: 10. Germline-derived CDR1 and CDR2 are SGHRS and YFSETQ. The CDR3 sequence is 17 residues long. The CDR3 DNA reads TGCGCCAGCAGCTTGGGTAGCTTTCGGACAGGGGGGACTGAAGCTTTCTTT. Its protein product is CASSLGSFRTGGTEAFF.

The CDR3 DNA reads TGTGCCAGCAGCTCCGCCGAGGATCAGCCCCAGCATTTT. It encodes CASSSAEDQPQHF. This chain connects TRBV7-8 to TRBJ1-5; D call uncertain. The germline V and J ends were trimmed by 4 bases and 5 bases, with 9 bases remaining between them. This CDR3 region has 13 residues. Germline V CDR1 and CDR2: SGHVS, FQNEAQ. Based on the CDR3 plus reference TRBV7-8 and TRBJ1-5, the full variable domain is GAGVSQSPRYKVAKRGQDVALRCDPISGHVSLFWYQQALGQGPEFLTYFQNEAQLDKSGLPSDRFFAERPEGSVSTLKIQRTQQEDSAVYLCASSSAEDQPQHFGDGTRLSIL.

The V and J genes are TRBV13 and TRBJ2-7, with 8 bases lining up with TRBD1. The CDR3 totals 15 residues. Germline CDR1 is PRHDT and CDR2 is FYEKMQ (reference sequence). Unmatched junction bases numbered 8, after V lost 5 bases and J lost 2 bases. The CDR3 nucleotides are TGTGCCAGCAGCCCAGACAGGGGCGCACCCTACGAGCAGTACTTC. It encodes CASSPDRGAPYEQYF.

The chain carries TRBV5-1 and TRBJ2-7; weak D call: TRBD2 (6 bases). The length of the CDR3 is 13 residues. CDR1 and CDR2 from the germline V gene are SGHRS and YFSETQ. Between the trimmed V and J ends, which lost 0 bases and 3 bases, there was a span of 7 bases. CDR3 region: CASSLGGGYEQYF. CDR3 DNA: TGCGCCAGCAGCTTGGGGGGAGGCTACGAGCAGTACTTC.

The V call is TRBV2, the J call TRBJ1-6, with a weak D call TRBD1 (5 bases). Trimming took off 1 base at V and 10 bases at J, with 11 bases between the two ends. Germline V CDR1 and CDR2: SNHLY, FYNNEI. This CDR3 comprises 14 residues. The CDR3 bases are TGTGCCAGCAGTGAAGACGCAGGGTCCTCACCCCTCCACTTT. This translates into CASSEDAGSSPLHF. Full variable domain (outside the CDR3, taken from reference TRBV2 and TRBJ1-6): EPEVTQTPSHQVTQMGQEVILRCVPISNHLYFYWYRQILGQKVEFLVSFYNNEISEKSEIFDDQFSVERPDGSNFTLKIRSTKLEDSAMYFCASSEDAGSSPLHFGNGTRLTVT.

The gene calls are TRBV24-1 and TRBJ2-6; 10 bases align to TRBD1. The CDR3 spans 18 residues. In germline, CDR1 is KGHDR, CDR2 SFDVKD. V dropped 4 bases and J dropped 1; count of bases not matched to a gene: 6. The CDR3 DNA follows: TGTGCCACCAGTGACACGGGACAGGGGCTATCTGGGGCCAACGTCCTGACTTTC. Its protein is CATSDTGQGLSGANVLTF.

The V gene is TRBV7-8, the J gene TRBJ2-4; weak D call: TRBD2 (6 bases). Germline V gene lookup returns CDR1 SGHVS and CDR2 FQNEAQ. CDR3 length equals 14 residues. Deletions cut 4 bases from V and 7 bases from J, with 14 bases between. This chain's CDR3 is CASSSVEGGNIQYF. The CDR3 region has the DNA TGTGCCAGCAGCTCCGTGGAGGGAGGTAACATTCAGTACTTC.

This clone came up a few times. The rearrangement uses TRBV4-2 and TRBJ1-4; 10 nucleotides line up with TRBD1. The CDR3 sequence is 16 residues long. V dropped 3 bases and J dropped 0; count of bases not matched to a gene: 1. Germline CDR1 and CDR2: LGHNA and YNFKEQ. For the CDR3, the DNA is TGTGCCAGCAGCCAGGGACAGGGGACAACTAATGAAAAACTGTTTTTT. This sequence encodes CASSQGQGTTNEKLFF.

This clone showed up just a few times. The chain carries TRBV5-6 and TRBJ1-3; tentatively, D is TRBD1 (6 bases). Trimming pared 5 bases from V and 1 base from J, leaving 7 bases between. CDR1 and CDR2 from the germline V gene are SGHDT and YYEEEE. The CDR3 extends over 13 amino acids. CDR3 DNA: TGTGCCAGCAGAACAGGGTCTGGAAACACCATATATTTT. Translated, it gives CASRTGSGNTIYF.

V is TRBV4-3 and J is TRBJ1-5; D is uncertain. The germline gives CDR1 LGHNA, CDR2 YSLEER. The CDR3 extends over 15 amino acids. V lost 0 bases, J lost 4 bases, and 10 bases lay in between. CDR3: CASSQEWRTNQPQHF. The CDR3 DNA is TGCGCCAGCAGCCAAGAGTGGCGGACTAATCAGCCCCAGCATTTT.

In its sample, this clone was seen many times. The chain couples TRBV18 to TRBJ2-7; TRBD1 aligns across 7 bases. The CDR3 sequence is 14 residues long. Germline CDR1 and CDR2: KGHSH and LQKENI. V was clipped by 4 bases and J by 7 bases; unmatched bases: 10. The CDR3 DNA sequence: TGTGCCAGCTCACGAGGGGGCTCCGCGTGGGAGCAGTACTTC. The encoded protein is CASSRGGSAWEQYF.

The rearrangement uses TRBV7-2 and TRBJ2-2; tentative D call: TRBD1 (6 bases). V was trimmed by 1 base and J by 0 bases, leaving 9 bases between them. The CDR3 length is 16 residues. CDR1 SGHTA and CDR2 FQGNSA come from the germline V gene. The CDR3 DNA reads TGTGCCAGCAGCTTAGTAGGGACATCGAACACCGGGGAGCTGTTTTTT. Translating gives CASSLVGTSNTGELFF.

V usage is TRBV4-1 and J usage is TRBJ2-2; 9 bases line up with TRBD1. V lost 6 bases, J lost 4 bases, and 6 bases stayed unmatched. The germline V gene encodes CDR1 MGHRA and CDR2 YSYEKL. The CDR3 sequence is 15 residues long. The CDR3 reads CASRKTGGSTGELFF. In DNA, the CDR3 is TGCGCCAGCAGAAAGACAGGGGGTAGCACCGGGGAGCTGTTTTTT.

The chain recombines TRBV30 with TRBJ2-3; D uncertain. Germline V gives CDR1 GTSNPN, CDR2 SVGIG (reference sequence). The CDR3 is 14 residues long. V lost 3 bases, J lost 0 bases, and 10 bases lay in between. CDR3 loop: CAWRREISTDTQYF. The CDR3 nucleotides are TGTGCCTGGAGACGTGAGATTAGCACAGATACGCAGTATTTT. The full variable domain, with the rest looked up from reference TRBV30 and TRBJ2-3, is SQTIHQWPATLVQPVGSPLSLECTVEGTSNPNLYWYRQAAGRGLQLLFYSVGIGQISSEVPQNLSASRPQDRQFILSSKKLLLSDSGFYLCAWRREISTDTQYFGPGTRLTVL.

V usage is TRBV6-5 and J usage is TRBJ2-2, with D perhaps TRBD2 (5 bases). Germline loops: CDR1 MNHEY, CDR2 SVGAGI. V was trimmed by 2 bases and J by 4 bases, leaving 11 bases between them. This CDR3 is built from 15 residues. The CDR3 nucleotides are TGTGCCAGCAGTTACATTGAAGGAGGCACCGGGGAGCTGTTTTTT. This translates into CASSYIEGGTGELFF.

The sample holds one count of this clone. This chain links TRBV6-6 with TRBJ2-2; maybe TRBD1 (6 bases). The CDR3 has 14 amino acids. Germline loops: CDR1 MNHNY, CDR2 SVGAGI (reference sequence). V was shortened by 9 bases and J by 3 bases, with 14 bases between the two germline ends. CDR3 residues: CASAWGRDTGELFF. CDR3 DNA sequence: TGTGCCAGTGCGTGGGGGCGCGACACCGGGGAGCTGTTTTTT.

The chain joins TRBV18 to TRBJ1-5, with TRBD1 matching over 8 bases. Germline CDR1 is KGHSH and CDR2 is LQKENI. The length of the CDR3 is 14 residues. The V gene end was trimmed by 3 bases and the J gene end by 7 bases; junction bases not matched to a gene: 5. The DNA for the CDR3 is TGTGCCAGCTCACCGGACAGGGTTCGGCAGCCCCAGCATTTT. Translated: CASSPDRVRQPQHF.